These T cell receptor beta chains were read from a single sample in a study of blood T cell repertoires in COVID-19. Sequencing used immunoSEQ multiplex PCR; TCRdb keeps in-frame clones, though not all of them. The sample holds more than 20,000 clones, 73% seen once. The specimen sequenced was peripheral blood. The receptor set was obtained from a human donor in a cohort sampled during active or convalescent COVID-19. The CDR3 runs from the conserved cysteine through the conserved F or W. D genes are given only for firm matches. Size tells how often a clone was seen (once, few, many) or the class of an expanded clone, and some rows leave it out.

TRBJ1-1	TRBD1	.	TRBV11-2	TGTGCCAGCAGCTCGGGGACAGTGAACACTGAAGCTTTCTTT	CASSSGTVNTEAFF
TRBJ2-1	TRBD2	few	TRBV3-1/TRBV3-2	TGTGCCAGCAGCCAAGTGCGGGGGGGCATAGGGGATGAGCAGTTCTTC	CASSQVRGGIGDEQFF
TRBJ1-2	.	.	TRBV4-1	TGCGCCAGCAGCCAAGATCGGGGGGCGGGCTACACCTTC	CASSQDRGAGYTF
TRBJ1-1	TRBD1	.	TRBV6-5	TGTGCCAGCAGTTACACTCAGACAGGGGCGGGTGAAGCTTTCTTT	CASSYTQTGAGEAFF
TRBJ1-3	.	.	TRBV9	TGTGCCAGCAGCGTAGGGAGCCTCGGGACTCTAGGGTACACCATATATTTT	CASSVGSLGTLGYTIYF
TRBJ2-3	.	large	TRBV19	TGTGCCAGTAAGGAGGAACCCCACGCAGATACGCAGTATTTT	CASKEEPHADTQYF
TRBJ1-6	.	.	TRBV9	TGTGCCAGCAGCGTAGATGGGGGCCTGGCTGGGTCACCCCTCCACTTT	CASSVDGGLAGSPLHF
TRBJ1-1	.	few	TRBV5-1	TGCGCCAGCAGCTTCAGGGGAGAGAACACTGAAGCTTTCTTT	CASSFRGENTEAFF
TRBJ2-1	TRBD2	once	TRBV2	TGTGCCAGCAGTGTTAGCGGGACCTACAATGAGCAGTTCTTC	CASSVSGTYNEQFF
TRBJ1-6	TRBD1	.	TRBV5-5	TGTGCCAGCAGCTTGGATGGAGGGGGCTGGTCACCCCTCCACTTT	CASSLDGGGWSPLHF
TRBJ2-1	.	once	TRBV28	TGTGCCAGCAGCCTGCAGGGGGTGCGGGGAAATGAGCAGTTCTTC	CASSLQGVRGNEQFF
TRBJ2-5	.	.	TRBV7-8	TGTGCCAGCAGCTCGCGGGATAGGGGAGAGACCCAGTACTTC	CASSSRDRGETQYF
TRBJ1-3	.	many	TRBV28	TGTGCCAGCAGTTTTAACAGGGATGGTAGTAGGAACACCATATATTTT	CASSFNRDGSRNTIYF
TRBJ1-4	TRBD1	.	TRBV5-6	TGTGCCAGCAGCTACCGGAGGACAGGCTCGGAAAAACTGTTTTTT	CASSYRRTGSEKLFF
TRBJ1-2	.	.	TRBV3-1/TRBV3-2	TGTGCCAGCAGCCCCCTGTCCTACTATGGCTACACCTTC	CASSPLSYYGYTF
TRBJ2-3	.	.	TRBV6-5	TGTGCCGAAGGGGAACCTACGCAGTATTTT	CAEGEPTQYF
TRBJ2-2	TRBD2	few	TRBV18	TGTGCCAGCTCATTCCTGGGGGCCGAGTTTTCTAGCGGGAGAAGCACCGGGGAGCTGTTTTTT	CASSFLGAEFSSGRSTGELFF
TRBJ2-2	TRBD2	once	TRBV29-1	TGCAGCGTAGGTCCCTCTACACTAGCGGGAAGTCGCGGGGAGCTGTTTTTT	CSVGPSTLAGSRGELFF
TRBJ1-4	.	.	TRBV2	TGTGCCAGCACCCGGGGGTCAACTAATGAAAAACTGTTTTTT	CASTRGSTNEKLFF
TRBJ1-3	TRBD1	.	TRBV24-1	TGTGCCACCAGTGAACCTGGACAGGGTAATGGAGGAAACACCATATATTTT	CATSEPGQGNGGNTIYF
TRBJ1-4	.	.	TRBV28	TGTGCCAGCAGTTTAGGCCCCGCGGACTCTAATGAAAAACTGTTTTTT	CASSLGPADSNEKLFF
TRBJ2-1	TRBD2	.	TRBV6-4	TGTGCCAGCAGTGATGGCGGGGGGTCCTACAATGAGCAGTTCTTC	CASSDGGGSYNEQFF
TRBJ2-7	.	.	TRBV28	TGTGCCAGCAGGGCCCGGAGGAATTCTTCCTACGAGCAGTACTTC	CASRARRNSSYEQYF
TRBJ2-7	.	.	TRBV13	TGTGCCAGCAGCTTAGACCGAATCAGCTACGAGCAGTACTTC	CASSLDRISYEQYF
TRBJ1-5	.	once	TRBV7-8	TGTGCCAGCAGACGACTTTATAGCAATCAGCCCCAGCATTTT	CASRRLYSNQPQHF
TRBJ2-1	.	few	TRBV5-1	TGCGCCAGCAGGGGAGGTTTTAGGGGGCAGTTCTTC	CASRGGFRGQFF
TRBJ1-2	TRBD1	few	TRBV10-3	TGTGCCATCAGTGAGTCGGGACAGGGGGCTAACTATGGCTACACCTTC	CAISESGQGANYGYTF
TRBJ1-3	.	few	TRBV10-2	TGCGCCAGCACCGACTTACAGGGCCCCTCTGGAAACACCATATATTTT	CASTDLQGPSGNTIYF
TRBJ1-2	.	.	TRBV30	TGTGCCTGGAGTCGGCAGGACTATGGCTACACCTTC	CAWSRQDYGYTF
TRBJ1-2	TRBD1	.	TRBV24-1	TGTGCCACCAGTCCCCGACAGGGAACCTATGGCTACACCTTC	CATSPRQGTYGYTF
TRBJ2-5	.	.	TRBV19	TGTGCCAGTAGAACCCAGGGGCAAGAGACCCAGTACTTC	CASRTQGQETQYF
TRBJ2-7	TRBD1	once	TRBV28	TGTGCCAGCAGTTCTGGGACAGGGCGCCGGGAGCAGTACTTC	CASSSGTGRREQYF
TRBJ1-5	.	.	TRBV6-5	TGTGCCAGCACCCCGACCCACAGGGGCAATCAGCCCCAGCATTTT	CASTPTHRGNQPQHF
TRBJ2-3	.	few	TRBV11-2	TGTGCCAGCAGCCCCCAACTAGCTAGCACAGATACGCAGTATTTT	CASSPQLASTDTQYF
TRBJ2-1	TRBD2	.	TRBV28	TGTGCCAGCAGAATACTAACGGGAGGGCCTGGGGGTGAGCAGTTCTTC	CASRILTGGPGGEQFF
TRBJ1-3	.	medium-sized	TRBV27	TGTGCCAGCAGTCGGGGGTCGGGTGGAAACACCATATATTTT	CASSRGSGGNTIYF
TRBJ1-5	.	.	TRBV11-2	TGTGCTAGCAGGTCAGACAATCAGCCCCAGCATTTT	CASRSDNQPQHF
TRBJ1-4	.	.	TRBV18	TGTGCCAGCTCTCCCCAGACAACTAATGAAAAACTGTTTTTT	CASSPQTTNEKLFF
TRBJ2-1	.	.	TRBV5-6	TGTGCCAGCAGCCCCCTAGGGGGAGGGCCCAATGAGCAGTTCTTC	CASSPLGGGPNEQFF
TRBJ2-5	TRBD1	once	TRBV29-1	TGCAGCGCTTCCCAAGGACAGGCTGAAGAGACCCAGTACTTC	CSASQGQAEETQYF
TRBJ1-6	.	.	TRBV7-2	TGTGCCAGCAGCGTAGCCATTCTTGAGGGGGGGAACCTCCACTTT	CASSVAILEGGNLHF
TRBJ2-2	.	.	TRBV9	TGTGCCAGCAGCCTCGACGGACAGAACACCGGGGAGCTGTTTTTT	CASSLDGQNTGELFF
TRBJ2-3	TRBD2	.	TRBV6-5	TGTGCCAGCAGCCTCACTAGCGGGAGCACAGATACGCAGTATTTT	CASSLTSGSTDTQYF
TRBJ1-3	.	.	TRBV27	TGTGCCAGCAGTTGGGGCCCGGGCTCTGGAAACACCATATATTTT	CASSWGPGSGNTIYF
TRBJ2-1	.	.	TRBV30	TGTGCCTGGAGTACGACAGTCAGCTCCTACAATGAGCAGTTCTTC	CAWSTTVSSYNEQFF
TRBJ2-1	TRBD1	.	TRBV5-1	TGCGCCAGCAGCGCAGGGGGACAGGGGGCATTGGGTGAGCAGTTCTTC	CASSAGGQGALGEQFF
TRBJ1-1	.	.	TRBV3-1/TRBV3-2	TGTGCCAGCAGCCAAGGGGCTCGGGGCACTGAAGCTTTCTTT	CASSQGARGTEAFF
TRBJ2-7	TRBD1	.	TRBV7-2	TGTGCCAGCAGCTTGGGACAGACAGCTGGCGAGCAGTACTTC	CASSLGQTAGEQYF
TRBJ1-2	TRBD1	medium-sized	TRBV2	TGTGCCAGCAGTGAGGGACAGATTTTCCTCTATGGCTACACCTTC	CASSEGQIFLYGYTF
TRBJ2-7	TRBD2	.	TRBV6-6	TGTGCCAGCAGACAAGGGACTAGCGGGATAGGTGAGCAGTACTTC	CASRQGTSGIGEQYF
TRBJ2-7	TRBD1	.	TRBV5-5	TGTGCCAGCAGACCTAATCGGGACAGGGGGCTCCACGAGCAGTACTTC	CASRPNRDRGLHEQYF
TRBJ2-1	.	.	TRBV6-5	TGTGCCAGCAGTCATAGCGGCAATGAGCAGTTCTTC	CASSHSGNEQFF
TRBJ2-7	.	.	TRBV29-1	TGCAGCGTGAGGGGGTACGGCTACGAGCAGTACTTC	CSVRGYGYEQYF